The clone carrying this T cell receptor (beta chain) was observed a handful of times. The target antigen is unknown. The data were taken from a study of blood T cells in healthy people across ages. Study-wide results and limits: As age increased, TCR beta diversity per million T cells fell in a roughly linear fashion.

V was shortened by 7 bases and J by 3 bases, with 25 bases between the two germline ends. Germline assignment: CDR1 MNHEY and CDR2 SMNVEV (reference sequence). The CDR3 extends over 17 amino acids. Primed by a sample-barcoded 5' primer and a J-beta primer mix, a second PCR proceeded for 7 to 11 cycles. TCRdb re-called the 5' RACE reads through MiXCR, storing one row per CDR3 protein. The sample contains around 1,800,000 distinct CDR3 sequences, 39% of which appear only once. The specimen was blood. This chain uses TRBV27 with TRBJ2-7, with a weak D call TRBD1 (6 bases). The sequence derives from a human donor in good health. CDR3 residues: CASTSQGAGTHLYEQYF. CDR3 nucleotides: TGTGCCAGCACTTCACAGGGAGCAGGTACCCACCTCTACGAGCAGTACTTC.